This T cell receptor beta chain is from a study of T-cell reconstitution after alpha-beta-depleted transplantation in children. Broader study findings: By about two months after transplant, alpha-beta T cells reportedly arose from several hundred graft clones that had expanded.

Unique molecular identifiers tagged the TCRbeta library. TCRdb recomputed calls from the PCR reads with MiXCR, one row per CDR3 protein. The table has around 450,000 distinct CDR3 sequences, about 10% seen once; the top ten hold about 2%. There are many counts of this clonotype. Its antigen is not identified. CDR1 is LGHNA and CDR2 is YSLEER in the germline V gene. The CDR3 is 16 amino acids. Trimming left V 0 bases short and J 1 base short, with 10 bases between. The chain uses TRBV4-3 and TRBJ2-1; tentative D call: TRBD1 (5 bases). The input for sequencing was PBMCs, taken before TCRalphabeta/CD19-depleted stem cell transplant. The receptor was isolated from a child aged 2 to 10 with inherited bone marrow failure, due to receive a stem cell transplant. CDR3 region: CASSQDQGKSYNEQFF. CDR3 nucleotides: TGCGCCAGCAGCCAAGATCAGGGCAAATCCTACAATGAGCAGTTCTTC.